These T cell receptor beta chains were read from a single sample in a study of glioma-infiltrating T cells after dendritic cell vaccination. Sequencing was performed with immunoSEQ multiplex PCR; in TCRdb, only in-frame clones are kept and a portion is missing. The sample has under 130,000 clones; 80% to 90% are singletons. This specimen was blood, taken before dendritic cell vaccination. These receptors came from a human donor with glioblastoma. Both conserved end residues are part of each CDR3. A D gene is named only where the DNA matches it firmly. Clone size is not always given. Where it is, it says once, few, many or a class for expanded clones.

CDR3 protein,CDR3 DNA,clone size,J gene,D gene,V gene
CASSSTTRDGAEAFF,TGTGCCAGCAGCTCAACGACGAGGGATGGGGCTGAAGCTTTCTTT,.,TRBJ1-1,.,TRBV5-4
CSVSTETLNTEAFF,TGCAGCGTTTCGACAGAAACCCTGAACACTGAAGCTTTCTTT,.,TRBJ1-1,.,TRBV29-1
CASSSHRGIYEQYF,TGTGCCAGCAGCTCCCACAGGGGGATCTACGAGCAGTACTTC,.,TRBJ2-7,TRBD1,TRBV11-1
CASSSGRETEAFF,TGTGCCAGCAGCTCGGGACGGGAGACTGAAGCTTTCTTT,.,TRBJ1-1,.,TRBV6-5
CASSPNQGNGYTF,TGTGCCAGCAGCCCGAACCAGGGTAATGGCTACACCTTC,.,TRBJ1-2,.,TRBV11-1
CASSSPDRDKETQYF,TGTGCCAGCAGTTCCCCGGACAGGGACAAAGAGACCCAGTACTTC,.,TRBJ2-5,TRBD1,TRBV28
CASSYSNYGYTF,TGTGCCAGCAGCTACAGTAACTATGGCTACACCTTC,.,TRBJ1-2,.,TRBV7-9
CASSQEGRTSGGQETQYF,TGCGCCAGCAGCCAAGAGGGTAGAACTAGCGGGGGGCAAGAGACCCAGTACTTC,.,TRBJ2-5,TRBD2,TRBV4-1
CASSESRLGQGLEQYF,TGCGCCAGCAGTGAGAGCCGATTGGGACAGGGGCTCGAGCAGTACTTC,.,TRBJ2-7,TRBD1,TRBV10-2
CASSLGSWRLAGAPETQYF,TGTGCCAGCAGCTTAGGGAGTTGGCGACTAGCGGGGGCCCCGGAGACCCAGTACTTC,few,TRBJ2-5,TRBD2,TRBV7-8
CAWSGQINQPQHF,TGTGCCTGGAGCGGACAGATTAATCAGCCCCAGCATTTT,.,TRBJ1-5,.,TRBV30
CASSSRQGRDEQYF,TGTGCCAGCAGCTCCCGACAGGGAAGGGACGAGCAGTACTTC,.,TRBJ2-7,TRBD1,TRBV7-2
CASSLAPGEQETQYF,TGTGCTAGCAGCTTAGCGCCGGGTGAGCAAGAGACCCAGTACTTC,.,TRBJ2-5,.,TRBV7-7
CASSHGGDSSNYGYTF,TGTGCCAGCAGCCACGGGGGGGACAGCTCTAACTATGGCTACACCTTC,.,TRBJ1-2,TRBD1,TRBV7-9
CASSQDRGGETQYF,TGCGCCAGCAGCCAAGACCGGGGGGGAGAGACCCAGTACTTC,.,TRBJ2-5,TRBD2,TRBV4-3
CTSSQPGLIYEQYF,TGCACCAGCAGCCAGCCGGGACTGATCTACGAGCAGTACTTC,.,TRBJ2-7,.,TRBV1
CASSFAGGRQETQYF,TGTGCCAGCAGCTTCGCGGGGGGGCGGCAAGAGACCCAGTACTTC,.,TRBJ2-5,TRBD2,TRBV7-8
CASRGAGNTFLYPGELFF,TGTGCCAGCAGGGGGGCAGGGAACACGTTTCTCTATCCCGGGGAGCTGTTTTTT,few,TRBJ2-2,.,TRBV27
CASSYSISGANVLTF,TGTGCCAGCAGTTACTCAATATCTGGGGCCAACGTCCTGACTTTC,.,TRBJ2-6,.,TRBV6-6
CASSLGQGDVGELFF,TGTGCCAGCAGCTTAGGACAGGGGGATGTCGGGGAGCTGTTTTTT,.,TRBJ2-2,TRBD1,TRBV13
CASSLGLTQETQYF,TGCGCCAGCAGCTTGGGACTAACCCAAGAGACCCAGTACTTC,.,TRBJ2-5,.,TRBV5-1
CASSLSRVAETQYF,TGTGCCAGCAGCTTATCACGAGTCGCGGAGACCCAGTACTTC,.,TRBJ2-5,.,TRBV11-3
CASSITGSPYTGELFF,TGTGCCAGTAGTATTACAGGGTCGCCCTACACCGGGGAGCTGTTTTTT,few,TRBJ2-2,.,TRBV19
CASSLATGGHQPQHF,TGTGCCAGCAGCTTAGCGACAGGGGGACATCAGCCCCAGCATTTT,.,TRBJ1-5,TRBD1,TRBV11-2
CASSLTLNNEQFF,TGTGCCAGCAGTCTGACACTGAACAATGAGCAGTTCTTC,few,TRBJ2-1,.,TRBV6-4
CASSQESAGLNTGELFF,TGCGCCAGCAGCCAAGAATCAGCAGGGCTGAACACCGGGGAGCTGTTTTTT,.,TRBJ2-2,.,TRBV4-3
CATSRGGEQYF,TGCGCCACATCTCGGGGGGGCGAGCAGTACTTC,.,TRBJ2-7,TRBD2,TRBV5-1
CASQLTAGALDTQYF,TGCGCCAGCCAACTGACAGCGGGGGCCTTAGATACGCAGTATTTT,.,TRBJ2-3,TRBD2,TRBV5-1
CASKRAGNTEAFF,TGTGCCAGTAAACGGGCGGGGAACACTGAAGCTTTCTTT,.,TRBJ1-1,.,TRBV19
CASSLGGGASDTQYF,TGTGCTAGCAGCTTGGGCGGGGGGGCCTCAGATACGCAGTATTTT,once,TRBJ2-3,TRBD2,TRBV7-7
CASRGGRSNYGYTF,TGTGCCAGCAGGGGAGGACGGTCTAACTATGGCTACACCTTC,.,TRBJ1-2,.,TRBV6-6
CASSVDGYYEQYF,TGTGCCAGCAGCGTAGACGGGTACTACGAGCAGTACTTC,.,TRBJ2-7,.,TRBV9
CASSLASSGDLGTQYF,TGTGCCAGCAGTTTGGCCTCTAGCGGGGATTTAGGGACCCAGTACTTC,once,TRBJ2-5,TRBD2,TRBV27
CASSSQGYEQYF,TGTGCCAGCAGTTCCCAGGGATACGAGCAGTACTTC,.,TRBJ2-7,.,TRBV6-5
CASSPEGGELFF,TGCGCCAGCAGCCCGGAGGGCGGGGAGCTGTTTTTT,.,TRBJ2-2,.,TRBV5-1
CASSQENNRGFYNEQFF,TGCGCCAGCAGCCAAGAAAATAACAGGGGGTTCTACAATGAGCAGTTCTTC,once,TRBJ2-1,TRBD1,TRBV4-3
CASSPSGFLNTEAFF,TGTGCCAGTAGCCCTTCAGGGTTCTTGAACACTGAAGCTTTCTTT,once,TRBJ1-1,.,TRBV19
CSVRENYGYTF,TGCAGCGTCCGTGAGAACTATGGCTACACCTTC,.,TRBJ1-2,.,TRBV29-1
CASSYDRVTQYF,TGTGCCAGCAGCTACGACAGGGTGACCCAGTACTTC,few,TRBJ2-5,TRBD1,TRBV5-8
CASSSQGAVYEQYF,TGTGCCAGTAGCTCACAGGGGGCGGTCTACGAGCAGTACTTC,.,TRBJ2-7,TRBD1,TRBV19
CASSSWDRELRGYTF,TGTGCCAGCTCATCATGGGACAGGGAATTGCGTGGCTACACCTTC,.,TRBJ1-2,TRBD1,TRBV18
CASSRGYEQYF,TGTGCCAGCAGCAGGGGGTACGAGCAGTACTTC,.,TRBJ2-7,TRBD1,TRBV6-5
CSVYAGGWGGYTF,TGCAGCGTCTACGCAGGGGGCTGGGGAGGCTACACCTTC,.,TRBJ1-2,TRBD1,TRBV29-1
CASRFNTEAFF,TGTGCCAGCCGGTTTAACACTGAAGCTTTCTTT,many,TRBJ1-1,.,TRBV2
CASSTLIKQGVYIQYF,TGTGCCAGCAGCACTCTTATTAAACAGGGTGTCTACATTCAGTACTTC,.,TRBJ2-4,.,TRBV7-9